What follows are 22 T cell receptor beta chains derived from one specimen sequenced in a study of OX40 agonist ivuxolimab in advanced cancers. Sequencing used immunoSEQ multiplex PCR; TCRdb keeps in-frame clones, though not all of them. Of around 48,000 clones listed, more than 70% were seen once; the top ten hold about 2.6%. The sequencing used CD4+ or CD8+ T cells sorted from blood, collected in a trial of the OX40 agonist ivuxolimab. These receptors originate from an adult with an advanced solid tumor such as melanoma, head and neck, liver or kidney cancer.

The count of this clone is one. V usage is TRBV5-1 and J usage is TRBJ2-7; 11 nucleotides line up with TRBD1. Germline CDR1 reads SGHRS; CDR2 reads YFSETQ. The J segment lost 6 bases and the V segment lost 4 bases, leaving 9 bases of the junction unmatched. The CDR3 is 15 residues long. The CDR3 here is CASSPLGTGGFEQYF. CDR3 DNA sequence: TGCGCCAGCAGCCCGTTAGGGACAGGGGGTTTCGAGCAGTACTTC.

V and J are TRBV6-6 and TRBJ1-1; D gene ambiguous. This CDR3 comprises 14 residues. Germline assignment: CDR1 MNHNY and CDR2 SVGAGI (reference sequence). The V end was cut by 0 bases, the J end by 1 base, with 6 bases between. CDR3 region: CASSYSGGNTEAFF. CDR3 DNA sequence: TGTGCCAGCAGTTACTCGGGCGGGAACACTGAAGCTTTCTTT.

This clone is a singleton in its sample. The J gene is TRBJ2-7, the V gene TRBV23-1; 13 nucleotides align to TRBD2. TRBV23-1 is annotated as an ORF whose role is uncertain. V gave up 6 bases and J gave up 4 bases; unmatched junction bases: 3. The CDR3 length is 14 residues. The CDR3 is CASSPTSGRYEQYF. CDR3 nucleotides: TGCGCCAGCAGCCCGACTAGCGGGAGGTACGAGCAGTACTTC.

This chain connects TRBV28 to TRBJ2-2; 10 bases agree with TRBD1. Germline CDR1 MDHEN, CDR2 SYDVKM. The V segment lost 3 bases and the J segment 7 bases; nucleotides outside the gene matches: 20. The CDR3 loop spans 20 amino acids. The CDR3 DNA reads as TGTGCCAGCAGTTTGTTACGAGTTGGAAGGCGACAGGGGGCGATCGGGGAGCTGTTTTTT. Its translation is CASSLLRVGRRQGAIGELFF.

The chain combines TRBV2 with TRBJ1-2; weak D call: TRBD1 (5 bases). The CDR3 contains 16 residues. CDR1 is SNHLY and CDR2 is FYNNEI in the germline V gene. The V and J ends lost 1 base and 0 bases respectively, with 12 bases between them. CDR3 DNA sequence: TGTGCCAGCAGTGAAGTCCCCAGGGCAGCTAACTATGGCTACACCTTC. Protein: CASSEVPRAANYGYTF. Looking up the rest from reference TRBV2 and TRBJ1-2 gives the full variable domain: EPEVTQTPSHQVTQMGQEVILRCVPISNHLYFYWYRQILGQKVEFLVSFYNNEISEKSEIFDDQFSVERPDGSNFTLKIRSTKLEDSAMYFCASSEVPRAANYGYTFGSGTRLTVV.

The chain uses TRBV28 and TRBJ1-5; TRBD1 might be the D (6 bases). Trimming took off 7 bases at V and 0 bases at J, with 13 bases between the two ends. CDR1 and CDR2 (germline): MDHEN, SYDVKM. The CDR3 contains 15 residues. CDR3 protein: CASIPTGYSNQPQHF. CDR3 nucleotides: TGTGCCAGCATTCCGACAGGATATAGCAATCAGCCCCAGCATTTT.

The V gene is TRBV14, the J gene TRBJ2-4, with D maybe TRBD2 (6 bases). This CDR3 is 15 amino acids long. V lost 4 bases and J 8 bases, leaving 18 bases between the germline ends. CDR1 SGHDN and CDR2 FVKESK come from the germline V gene. The CDR3 DNA is TGTGCCAGCAGCCCCCGACTAGGGGCGAGGGACATTCAGTACTTC. Protein sequence: CASSPRLGARDIQYF.

This clone was seen a single time. The chain employs TRBV10-3 and TRBJ1-4; D is undetermined. Germline loops: CDR1 ENHRY, CDR2 SYGVKD. This CDR3 comprises 14 residues. Trimming pared 11 bases from V and 1 base from J, leaving 14 bases between. This CDR3 is CAPSGGETNEKLFF. The CDR3 nucleotides read TGTGCCCCAAGTGGCGGTGAAACTAATGAAAAACTGTTTTTT.

This clone was seen a handful of times. This rearrangement joins TRBV4-1 to TRBJ2-3; TRBD2 agrees at 10 bases. CDR3 length: 17 amino acids. Germline CDR1 reads MGHRA; CDR2 reads YSYEKL. With V trimmed by 2 bases and J by 4 bases, 9 bases remained unmatched. CDR3 residues: CASSQTALSGRADTQYF. The DNA for the CDR3 is TGCGCCAGCAGCCAAACAGCCTTAAGCGGGAGGGCAGATACGCAGTATTTT.

The chain couples TRBV29-1 to TRBJ2-1; D not certain. The V end lost 3 bases, the J end lost 6 bases, and 18 bases lay between the germline ends. The germline gives CDR1 SQVTM, CDR2 ANQGSEA. The CDR3 covers 15 residues. CDR3 protein: CSVDTSLGWGNEQFF. The CDR3 DNA follows: TGCAGCGTTGACACGTCTCTGGGGTGGGGCAATGAGCAGTTCTTC.

This sequence joins TRBV7-3 and TRBJ2-1; D unclear. V was shortened by 8 bases and J by 10 bases, with 18 bases between the two germline ends. The CDR3 is 13 amino acids. CDR1 is SGHTA, CDR2 FQGTGA, per germline. Written as DNA, the CDR3 is TGTGCCAGCGGAAGTGGGCCGATCGGCGAGCAGTTCTTC. It specifies CASGSGPIGEQFF.

The chain combines TRBV5-4 with TRBJ2-5; D remains ambiguous. This CDR3 spans 13 amino acids. Per the germline V gene, CDR1 is SGHNT and CDR2 is YYREEE (reference sequence). Between the trimmed V and J ends, which lost 0 bases and 2 bases, there was a span of 5 bases. The CDR3 here is CASSLGYQETQYF. In nucleotides, the CDR3 is TGTGCCAGCAGCTTGGGATATCAAGAGACCCAGTACTTC. Full variable domain (outside the CDR3, taken from reference TRBV5-4 and TRBJ2-5): ETGVTQSPTHLIKTRGQQVTLRCSSQSGHNTVSWYQQALGQGPQFIFQYYREEENGRGNFPPRFSGLQFPNYSSELNVNALELDDSALYLCASSLGYQETQYFGPGTRLLVL.

The rearrangement uses TRBV5-1 and TRBJ2-5; TRBD1 aligns across 9 bases. V lost 2 bases to trimming and J lost 2 bases; unmatched junction nucleotides: 7. Germline V gene sequence: CDR1 SGHRS, CDR2 YFSETQ. This CDR3 has 16 residues. CDR3 residues: CASSFGQGTGQETQYF. The CDR3 nucleotides are TGCGCCAGCAGCTTCGGACAGGGGACGGGGCAAGAGACCCAGTACTTC.

This chain links TRBV19 with TRBJ1-4, with D perhaps TRBD1 (5 bases). The CDR3 is made up of 17 amino acids. The V end was cut by 4 bases, the J end by 10 bases, with 25 bases between. Germline-derived CDR1 and CDR2 are LNHDA and SQIVND (reference sequence). CDR3 bases: TGTGCCAGTAGTAGATCAAGCGCGGGGGACCGCGAGGTAAAACTGTTTTTT. Translating it yields CASSRSSAGDREVKLFF.

As concerns this clone: A read error may produce the germline difference seen at one junction end. The chain joins TRBV6-5 to TRBJ1-4; 7 bases match TRBD1. Germline CDR1 and CDR2: MNHEY and SVGAGI. This CDR3 region has 14 residues. CDR3 DNA sequence: TGTGCCACCAGTGGGACAGCAACTAATGAAAAACTGTTTTTT. Its protein is CATSGTATNEKLFF.

This clone occurred a few times. The chain links TRBV27 to TRBJ2-7; 7 bases map to TRBD2. V gave up 5 bases and J gave up 5 bases; unmatched junction bases: 12. Germline assignment: CDR1 MNHEY and CDR2 SMNVEV (reference sequence). The CDR3 loop spans 15 amino acids. CDR3 loop: CASSPLAAGRNEQYF. For the CDR3, the DNA is TGTGCCAGCAGTCCACTTGCAGCGGGAAGAAACGAGCAGTACTTC.

This clone turned up a few times. This chain connects TRBV5-1 to TRBJ2-1; weak D call: TRBD2 (7 bases). Trimming removed 0 bases from V and 7 bases from J, with 14 bases in between. The germline V gene encodes CDR1 SGHRS and CDR2 YFSETQ. CDR3 length: 15 residues. This CDR3 reads CASSLGGGGINEQFF. The CDR3 DNA reads as TGCGCCAGCAGCTTGGGAGGGGGAGGGATAAATGAGCAGTTCTTC.

V and J are TRBV18 and TRBJ1-3; possible D gene TRBD1, 5 bases. Germline values: CDR1 KGHSH, CDR2 LQKENI. V shed 6 bases and J shed 3 bases, with 15 bases lying between them. The CDR3 runs to 15 residues. In DNA, the CDR3 is TGTGCCAGCTCCCTTCGGGGGACCGATGGAAACACCATATATTTT. Its protein product is CASSLRGTDGNTIYF.

The chain carries TRBV5-1 and TRBJ2-3; tentatively, D is TRBD2 (5 bases). The CDR3 totals 15 residues. Germline V gives CDR1 SGHRS, CDR2 YFSETQ. The V gene lost 0 bases and the J gene lost 6 bases, with 14 bases spanning the gap. CDR3 residues: CASSLDGISGDTQYF. CDR3 DNA: TGCGCCAGCAGCTTGGACGGGATCAGTGGGGATACGCAGTATTTT.

This chain links TRBV9 with TRBJ1-3, with 9 bases fitting TRBD1. V lost 4 bases to trimming and J lost 5 bases; unmatched junction nucleotides: 7. Per the germline V gene, CDR1 is SGDLS and CDR2 is YYNGEE. This CDR3 is built from 15 residues. The CDR3 DNA follows: TGTGCCAGCAGCTCTAAACAGGGGGCCAGAAACACCATATATTTT. The encoded protein is CASSSKQGARNTIYF. Together with reference TRBV9 and TRBJ1-3, the CDR3 gives the full variable domain: DSGVTQTPKHLITATGQRVTLRCSPRSGDLSVYWYQQSLDQGLQFLIQYYNGEERAKGNILERFSAQQFPDLHSELNLSSLELGDSALYFCASSSKQGARNTIYFGEGSWLTVV.

V usage is TRBV10-3 and J usage is TRBJ1-5; 10 bases map to TRBD1. J lost 5 bases, V lost 6 bases, and 7 bases had no gene match. The germline V gene encodes CDR1 ENHRY and CDR2 SYGVKD. The CDR3 extends over 15 amino acids. The CDR3 protein is CAIRRTGGEDQPQHF. CDR3 DNA sequence: TGTGCCATCAGGAGGACAGGGGGAGAGGATCAGCCCCAGCATTTT.

This clone was counted once. The chain has TRBV16 and TRBJ2-1, with D possibly matching TRBD2 (7 bases). CDR3 length: 16 amino acids. The germline gives CDR1 KGHSY, CDR2 FQNENV. V gave up 2 bases and J gave up 6 bases, with 17 bases separating them. The CDR3 DNA follows: TGTGCCAGCAGCCAACGGGGGGCAGCGTCAAGCAATGAGCAGTTCTTC. Its protein is CASSQRGAASSNEQFF. Supplemented by reference TRBV16 and TRBJ2-1, the full variable domain reads GEEVAQTPKHLVRGEGQKAKLYCAPIKGHSYVFWYQQVLKNEFKFLISFQNENVFDETGMPKERFSAKCLPNSPCSLEIQATKLEDSAVYFCASSQRGAASSNEQFFGPGTRLTVL.